This TCR beta chain was sequenced during a study of blood T cell repertoires in COVID-19 (TCRdb year 2020). Turning to the overall study: Collaborator samples came from the United States, Italy and Spain and covered acute and convalescent phases of COVID-19. Samples came from the ongoing ImmuneRACE study (first 160 participants) plus 1,254 subjects from 6 global collaborators. The repertoires were released in a freely available public database meant as a resource for research on the immune response to SARS-CoV-2. The prospective study material was composed of cDNA or gDNA derived from T cells, B-cell-depleted T cells, or PBMCs. The sample metadata nearly always contained a de-identified subject ID, COVID-19 status, age in years and sex. HLA class I and class II types, where available, came from metadata supplied by the sample provider rather than from assay-based typing. Subjects who had been exposed to COVID-19, were actively infected with it, or had recovered from it provided the deeply sampled blood TCRbeta repertoires that made up the dataset. General conclusions and limits of the study: The quantity of clinical and demographic metadata differed by source and by participant and was supplied without curation.

Another Seattle source contributed samples from volunteer blood donors who had recovered from COVID-19. Collaborating institutions collected whole blood in K2EDTA tubes following their own protocols. For TCRbeta analysis, collaborators shipped samples in one of three forms: frozen whole blood, isolated PBMCs, or DNA extracted from either of those sample types. This clone came up once. Its antigen has not been determined. Base qualities are not at hand, and no much larger clone is one base apart. The immunoSEQ Assay, a bias-controlled multiplex PCR, was used to amplify TCRbeta CDR3 regions from genomic DNA. As for how the authors treated the data: Within the assay, amplification of reference gene primers was used to estimate how many nucleated cells each sample contained. To quantify the absolute abundance of each unique TCRbeta CDR3 rearrangement, sequence reads were collapsed and filtered. For each sample, productive Simpson clonality was calculated as the square root of Simpson's diversity index across productive rearrangements. TCRdb re-hosts the immuneACCESS table, in-frame sequences only. Its copies lack some clones; in the studies checked, an unresolved V gene accounts for under half of them, and the cause for the rest is not known. That table furnishes V, J and clone size, whereas the DNA furnished D and trimming. Across this sample there are roughly 200,000 clones, with just under 90% seen only once. The ten most abundant clones make up 6.2% of the sample.

Trimming removed 5 bases from V and 0 bases from J; the gene matches leave 5 bases unexplained. As encoded in the germline V gene, CDR1 is SGHTA while CDR2 is FQGNSA. The CDR3 spans 17 residues, from the cysteine through the phenylalanine. The sequence is cut down to CDR3 DNA, 51 bases in frame from base 1. The receptor's source is a man in his fifties or sixties who had recovered from COVID-19. This chain is built from TRBV7-2 and TRBJ2-7; 15 junctional bases match TRBD2. Sequencing was carried out using peripheral blood. At the DNA level, the sequence is TGTGCCAGCAGCGCAAGGACTAGCGGGGGGGCCTCCTACGAGCAGTACTTC. This encodes CASSARTSGGASYEQYF.